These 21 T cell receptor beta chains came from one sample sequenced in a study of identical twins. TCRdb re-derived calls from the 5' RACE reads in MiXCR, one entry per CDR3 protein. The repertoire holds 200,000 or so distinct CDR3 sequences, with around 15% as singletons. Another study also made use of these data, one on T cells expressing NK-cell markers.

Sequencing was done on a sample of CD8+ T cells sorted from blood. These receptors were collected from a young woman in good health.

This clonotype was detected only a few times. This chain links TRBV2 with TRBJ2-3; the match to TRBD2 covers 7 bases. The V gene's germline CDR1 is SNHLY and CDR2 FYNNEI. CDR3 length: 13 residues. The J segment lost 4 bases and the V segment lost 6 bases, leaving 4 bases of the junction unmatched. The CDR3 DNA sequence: TGTGCCAGCAGGTCTAGCGGAGCAGATACGCAGTATTTT. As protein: CASRSSGADTQYF.

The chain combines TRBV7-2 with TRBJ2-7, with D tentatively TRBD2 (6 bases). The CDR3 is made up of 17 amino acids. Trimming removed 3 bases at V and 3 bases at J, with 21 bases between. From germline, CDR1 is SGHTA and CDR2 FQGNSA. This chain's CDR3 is CASSFMGPRAGGYEQYF. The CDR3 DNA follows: TGTGCCAGCAGCTTCATGGGACCGCGCGCCGGGGGCTACGAGCAGTACTTC.

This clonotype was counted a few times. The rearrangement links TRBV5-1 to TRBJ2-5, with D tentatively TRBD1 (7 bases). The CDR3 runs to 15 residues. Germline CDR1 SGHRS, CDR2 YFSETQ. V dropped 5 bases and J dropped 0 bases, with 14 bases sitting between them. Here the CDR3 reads CASSHAGGYQETQYF. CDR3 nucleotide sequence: TGCGCCAGCAGTCACGCAGGGGGGTACCAAGAGACCCAGTACTTC.

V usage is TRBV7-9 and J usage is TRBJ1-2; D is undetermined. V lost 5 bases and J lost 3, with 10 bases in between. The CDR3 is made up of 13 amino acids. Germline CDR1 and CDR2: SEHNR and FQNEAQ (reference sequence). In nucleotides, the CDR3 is TGTGCCAGCAGCCGCTCAGATTACTATGGCTACACCTTC. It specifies CASSRSDYYGYTF.

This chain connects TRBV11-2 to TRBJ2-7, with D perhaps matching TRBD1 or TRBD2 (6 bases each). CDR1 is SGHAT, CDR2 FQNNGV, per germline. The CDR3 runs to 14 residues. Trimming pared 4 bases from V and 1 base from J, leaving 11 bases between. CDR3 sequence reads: CASSSTGRSYEQYF. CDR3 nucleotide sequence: TGTGCCAGCAGCTCTACAGGGAGGTCCTACGAGCAGTACTTC.

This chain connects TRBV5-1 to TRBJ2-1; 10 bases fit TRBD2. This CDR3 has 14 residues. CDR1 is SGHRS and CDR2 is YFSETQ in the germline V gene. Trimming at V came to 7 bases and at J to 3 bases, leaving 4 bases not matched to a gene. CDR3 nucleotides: TGCGCCAGCCGTCCTAGCGGGAGCTACAATGAGCAGTTCTTC. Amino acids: CASRPSGSYNEQFF.

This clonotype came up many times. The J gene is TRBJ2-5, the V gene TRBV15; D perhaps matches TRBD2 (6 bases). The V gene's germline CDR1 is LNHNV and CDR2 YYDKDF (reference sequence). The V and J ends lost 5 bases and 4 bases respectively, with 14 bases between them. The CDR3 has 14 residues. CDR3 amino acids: CATSWSPEGETQYF. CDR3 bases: TGTGCCACCAGCTGGAGCCCGGAGGGAGAGACCCAGTACTTC.

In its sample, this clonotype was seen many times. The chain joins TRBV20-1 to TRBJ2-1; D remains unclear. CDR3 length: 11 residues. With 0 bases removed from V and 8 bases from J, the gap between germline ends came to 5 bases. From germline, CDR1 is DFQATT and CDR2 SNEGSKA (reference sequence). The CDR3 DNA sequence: TGCAGTGCTAGAGATCTGCATGAGCAGTTCTTC. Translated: CSARDLHEQFF.

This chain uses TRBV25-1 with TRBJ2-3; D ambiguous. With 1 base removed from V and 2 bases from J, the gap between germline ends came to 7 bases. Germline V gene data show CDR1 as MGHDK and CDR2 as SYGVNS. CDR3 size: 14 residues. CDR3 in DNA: TGTGCCAGCAGTGAATTGGCAGTCACAGATACGCAGTATTTT. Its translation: CASSELAVTDTQYF.

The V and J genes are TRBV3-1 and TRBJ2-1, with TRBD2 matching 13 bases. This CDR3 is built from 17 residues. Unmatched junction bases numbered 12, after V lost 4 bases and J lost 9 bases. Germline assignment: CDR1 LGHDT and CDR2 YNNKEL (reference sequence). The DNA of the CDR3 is TGTGCCAGCAGCCCTCGCCCGGGACTAGCGGGATGGGGTGAGCAGTTCTTC. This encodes CASSPRPGLAGWGEQFF.

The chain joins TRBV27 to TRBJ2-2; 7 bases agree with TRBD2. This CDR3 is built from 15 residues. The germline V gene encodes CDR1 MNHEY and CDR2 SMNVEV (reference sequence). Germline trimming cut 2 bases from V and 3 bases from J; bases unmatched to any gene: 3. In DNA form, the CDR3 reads TGTGCCAGCAGTTTAGCGGGAGCCGACACCGGGGAGCTGTTTTTT. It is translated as CASSLAGADTGELFF.

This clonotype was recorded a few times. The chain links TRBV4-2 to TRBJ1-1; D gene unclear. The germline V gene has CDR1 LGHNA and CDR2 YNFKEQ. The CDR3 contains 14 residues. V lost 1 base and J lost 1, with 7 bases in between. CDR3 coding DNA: TGTGCCAGCAGCCAAGCTGGCGGGAACACTGAAGCTTTCTTT. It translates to CASSQAGGNTEAFF.

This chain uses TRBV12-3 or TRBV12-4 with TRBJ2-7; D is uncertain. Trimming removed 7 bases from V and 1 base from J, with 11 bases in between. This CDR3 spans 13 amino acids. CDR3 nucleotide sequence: TGTGCCAGCAAGCTTGGACGGTCCTACGAGCAGTACTTC. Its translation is CASKLGRSYEQYF.

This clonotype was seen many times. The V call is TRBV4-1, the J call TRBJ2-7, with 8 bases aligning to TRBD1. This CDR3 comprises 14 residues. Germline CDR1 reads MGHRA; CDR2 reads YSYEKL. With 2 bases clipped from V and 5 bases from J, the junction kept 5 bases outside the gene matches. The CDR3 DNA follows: TGCGCCAGCAGCCAACCGGACAGGGTAAACGAGCAGTACTTC. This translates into CASSQPDRVNEQYF.

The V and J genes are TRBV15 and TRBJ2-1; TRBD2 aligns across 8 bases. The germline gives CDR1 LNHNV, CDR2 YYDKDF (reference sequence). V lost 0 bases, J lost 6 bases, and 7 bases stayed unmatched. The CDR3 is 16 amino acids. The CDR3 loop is CATSRDQRGWGNEQFF. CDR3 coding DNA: TGTGCCACCAGCAGAGATCAGCGGGGGTGGGGCAATGAGCAGTTCTTC.

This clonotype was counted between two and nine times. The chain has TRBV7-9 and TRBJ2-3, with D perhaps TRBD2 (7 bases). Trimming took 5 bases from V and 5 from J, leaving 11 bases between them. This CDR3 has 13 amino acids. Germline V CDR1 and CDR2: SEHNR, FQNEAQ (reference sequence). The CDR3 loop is CASSGGARDTQYF. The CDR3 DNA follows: TGTGCCAGCAGCGGGGGGGCGAGAGATACGCAGTATTTT. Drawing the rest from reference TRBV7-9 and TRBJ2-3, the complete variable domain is DTGVSQNPRHKITKRGQNVTFRCDPISEHNRLYWYRQTLGQGPEFLTYFQNEAQLEKSRLLSDRFSAERPKGSFSTLEIQRTEQGDSAMYLCASSGGARDTQYFGPGTRLTVL.

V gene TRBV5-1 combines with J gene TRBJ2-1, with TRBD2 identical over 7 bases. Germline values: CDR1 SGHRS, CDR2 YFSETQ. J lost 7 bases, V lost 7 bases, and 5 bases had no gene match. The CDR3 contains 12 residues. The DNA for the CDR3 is TGCGCCAGCTGGGGGGGATCGAATGAGCAGTTCTTC. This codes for CASWGGSNEQFF.

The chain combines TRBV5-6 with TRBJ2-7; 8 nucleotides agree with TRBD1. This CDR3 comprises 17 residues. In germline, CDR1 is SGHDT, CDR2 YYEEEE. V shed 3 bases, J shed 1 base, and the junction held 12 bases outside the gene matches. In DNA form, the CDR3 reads TGTGCCAGCAGCTCAGGATTAAACGGGGACAGGTCCTACGAGCAGTACTTC. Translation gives CASSSGLNGDRSYEQYF.

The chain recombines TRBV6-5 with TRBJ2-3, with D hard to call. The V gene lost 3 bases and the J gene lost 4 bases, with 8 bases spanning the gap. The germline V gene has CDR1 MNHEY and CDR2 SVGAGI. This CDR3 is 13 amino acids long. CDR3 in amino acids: CASSYVGSDTQYF. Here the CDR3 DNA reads TGTGCCAGCAGTTATGTAGGATCAGATACGCAGTATTTT.

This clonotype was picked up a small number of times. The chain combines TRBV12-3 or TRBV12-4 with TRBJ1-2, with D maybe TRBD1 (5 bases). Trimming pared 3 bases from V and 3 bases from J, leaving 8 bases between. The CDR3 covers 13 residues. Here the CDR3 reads CASSFRADYGYTF. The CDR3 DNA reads TGTGCCAGCAGTTTCAGGGCTGACTATGGCTACACCTTC.

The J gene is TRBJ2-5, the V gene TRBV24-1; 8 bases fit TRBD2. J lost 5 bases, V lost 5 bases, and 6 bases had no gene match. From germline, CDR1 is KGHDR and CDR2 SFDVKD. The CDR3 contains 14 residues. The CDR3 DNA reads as TGTGCCACCAGTGCCCCGGGACTAGATGAGACCCAGTACTTC. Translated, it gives CATSAPGLDETQYF.